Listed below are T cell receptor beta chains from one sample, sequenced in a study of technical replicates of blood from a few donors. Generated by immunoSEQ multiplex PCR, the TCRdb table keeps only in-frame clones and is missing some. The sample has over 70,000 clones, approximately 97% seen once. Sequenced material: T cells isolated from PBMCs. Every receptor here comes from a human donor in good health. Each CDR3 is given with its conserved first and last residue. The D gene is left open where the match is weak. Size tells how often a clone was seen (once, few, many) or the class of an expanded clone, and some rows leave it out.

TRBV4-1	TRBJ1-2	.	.	TGCGCCAGCAGCCAGCGGCCTGGGGGCTACACCTTC	CASSQRPGGYTF
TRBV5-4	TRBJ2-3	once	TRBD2	TGTGCCAGCAGCTTCACTAGCGTGGGCACAGATACGCAGTATTTT	CASSFTSVGTDTQYF
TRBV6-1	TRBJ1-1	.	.	TGTGCCAGCAACCGGGAGCTGAACACTGAAGCTTTCTTT	CASNRELNTEAFF
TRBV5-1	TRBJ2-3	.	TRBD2	TGCGCCAGCAGCTTTCTAGCGGGAGTGGGCACAGATACGCAGTATTTT	CASSFLAGVGTDTQYF
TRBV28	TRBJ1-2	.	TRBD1	TGTGCCAGCAGTCTTTACGGACAGGGGAACTATGGCTACACCTTC	CASSLYGQGNYGYTF
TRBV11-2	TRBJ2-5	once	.	TGTGCCAGCAGTCGACTGCAGGGGTCTCAAGAGACCCAGTACTTC	CASSRLQGSQETQYF
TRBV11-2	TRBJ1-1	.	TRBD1	TGTGCCAGCAGCTTAGATACAGGGGTAGTGAACACTGAAGCTTTCTTT	CASSLDTGVVNTEAFF
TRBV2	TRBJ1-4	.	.	TGTGCCAGCAGTCCACGAGTCATGGCTAATGAAAAACTGTTTTTT	CASSPRVMANEKLFF
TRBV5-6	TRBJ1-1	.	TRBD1	TGTGCCAGCAGCTTGGAAGGGGGCCGGAGCACTGAAGCTTTCTTT	CASSLEGGRSTEAFF
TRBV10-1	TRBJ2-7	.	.	TGCGCCAGCAGTGCGTCCTCGTCGGTTGAATTACGCTACGAGCAGTACTTC	CASSASSSVELRYEQYF
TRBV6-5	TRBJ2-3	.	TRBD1	TGTGCCAGCAGTTACACACCTACAGGGGGTACGCAGTATTTT	CASSYTPTGGTQYF
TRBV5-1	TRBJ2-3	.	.	TGCGCCAGCAGCTTGGTTACAGATACAGATACGCAGTATTTT	CASSLVTDTDTQYF
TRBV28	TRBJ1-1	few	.	TGTGCCAGCAGTTTATCCGGAGGGGCTGAAGCTTTCTTT	CASSLSGGAEAFF
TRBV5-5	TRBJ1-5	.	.	TGTGCCAGCAGCTTGCGGGCAGGGAAAGGGACTTATAGCAATCAGCCCCAGCATTTT	CASSLRAGKGTYSNQPQHF
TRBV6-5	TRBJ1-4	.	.	TGTGCCAGCAGTCAGGGGTGGGCTAATGAAAAACTGTTTTTT	CASSQGWANEKLFF
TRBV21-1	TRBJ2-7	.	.	TGTGCCAGCAGCAAAGTGGTAGTTTCATCTGCCTACGAGCAGTACTTC	CASSKVVVSSAYEQYF
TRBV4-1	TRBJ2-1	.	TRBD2	TGCGCCAGCAGCCAAAGGGAGCGGGGCCGGTACTCCTACAATGAGCAGTTCTTC	CASSQRERGRYSYNEQFF
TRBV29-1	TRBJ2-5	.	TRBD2	TGCAGCGTTGAGGGGGGGGAGGCTCCCATTATGGAAGAGACCCAGTACTTC	CSVEGGEAPIMEETQYF
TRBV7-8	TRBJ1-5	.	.	TGTGCCAGCAGCGTGGACAGCCATATTGAGCCCCAGCATTTT	CASSVDSHIEPQHF
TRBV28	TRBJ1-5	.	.	TGTGCCAGCAGTTTTAGCCCCAATCAGCCCCAGCATTTT	CASSFSPNQPQHF
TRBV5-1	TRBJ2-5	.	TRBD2	TGCGCCAGCACCGGGACTAGCGCGAAAGAGACCCAGTACTTC	CASTGTSAKETQYF
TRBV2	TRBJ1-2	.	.	TGTGCCAGCAGTGAGGAGAGGCCGGACTATGGCTACACCTTC	CASSEERPDYGYTF
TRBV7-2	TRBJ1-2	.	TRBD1	TGTGCCAGCGGGGGACAGACCACTAACTATGGCTACACCTTC	CASGGQTTNYGYTF
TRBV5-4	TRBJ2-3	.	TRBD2	TGTGCCAGCAGCCCGGGGTCGAGCGGGGAAACGCAGTATTTT	CASSPGSSGETQYF
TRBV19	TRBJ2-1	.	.	TGTGCCAGTAGTATGCTGGGAGGAAGCTCCTACAATGAGCAGTTCTTC	CASSMLGGSSYNEQFF
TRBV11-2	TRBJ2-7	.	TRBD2	TGTGCCAGCTCTTCCCTCCGCGGGCGGGAGGCCTACGAGCAGTACTTC	CASSSLRGREAYEQYF
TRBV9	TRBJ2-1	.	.	TGTGCCAGCAGCGTAACAGGAGGGCGGGGAAATGAGCAGTTCTTC	CASSVTGGRGNEQFF
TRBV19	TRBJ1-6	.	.	TGTGCCAGTAGTATTCGGGAGAATTCACCCCTCCACTTT	CASSIRENSPLHF
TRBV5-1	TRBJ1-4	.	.	TGCGCCAGCAGCTCGGGGTTCGGTTGGGAAAAACTGTTTTTT	CASSSGFGWEKLFF
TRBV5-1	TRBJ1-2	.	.	TGCGCCAGCAGCTTGAGGGATAGACAGCCTAACTATGGCTACACCTTC	CASSLRDRQPNYGYTF
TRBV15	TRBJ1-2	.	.	TGTGCCACCAGCAGTGAGGGCCCTTATGGCTACACCTTC	CATSSEGPYGYTF
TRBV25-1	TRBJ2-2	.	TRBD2	TGTGCCAGCAGTGACATGGCTAGCGGAAACACCGGGGAGCTGTTTTTT	CASSDMASGNTGELFF
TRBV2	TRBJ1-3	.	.	TGTGCCAGCAGTGAGTTACAGGCCTCTGGAAACACCATATATTTT	CASSELQASGNTIYF
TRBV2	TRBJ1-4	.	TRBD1	TGTGCCAGCAGTGGAACAGGGGCGCGGAACGAAAAACTGTTTTTT	CASSGTGARNEKLFF
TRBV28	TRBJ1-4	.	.	TGTGCCAGCAGTTCCATACGTGGGAGGGGGGATGAAAAACTGTTTTTT	CASSSIRGRGDEKLFF
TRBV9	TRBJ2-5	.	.	TGTGCCAGCAGCACGCGCGCGGGATATTTGGGCGAGACCCAGTACTTC	CASSTRAGYLGETQYF
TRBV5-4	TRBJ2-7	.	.	TGTGCCAGTGGAGCATCTGGTCTCGAGCAGTACTTC	CASGASGLEQYF
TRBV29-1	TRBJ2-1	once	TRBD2	TGCAGCGTTTTGTCTCGGGAGGGCCGGTATGAGCAGTTCTTC	CSVLSREGRYEQFF
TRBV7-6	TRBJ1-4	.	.	TGTGCCAGCAGCGCCAGAGGATCCGAAAAACTGTTTTTT	CASSARGSEKLFF
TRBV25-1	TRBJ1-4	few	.	TGTGCCAGCAGTGATATCAGGGTAACCGAAAAACTGTTTTTT	CASSDIRVTEKLFF
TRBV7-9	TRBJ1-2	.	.	TGTGCCAGCAGCGCAGCCCAGGCCGGGGGTGGCTACACCTTC	CASSAAQAGGGYTF
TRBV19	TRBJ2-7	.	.	TGTGCCAGTAGTATAGGAGGAGGGCAGGGGGTCTACGAGCAGTACTTC	CASSIGGGQGVYEQYF
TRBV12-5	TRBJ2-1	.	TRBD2	TGTGCTAGTGGTTTTGGGACTAGTGGGTACAATGAGCAGTTCTTC	CASGFGTSGYNEQFF
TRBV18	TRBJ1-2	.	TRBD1	TGTGCCAGCTCACCAGGGACCGGGACAGGGTCTAACTATGGCTACACCTTC	CASSPGTGTGSNYGYTF
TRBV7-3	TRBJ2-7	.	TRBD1	TGTGCCAGCAGCTCGGGACAGGGGGCCTACGAGCAGTACTTC	CASSSGQGAYEQYF
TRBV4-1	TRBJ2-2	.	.	TGCGCCAGCAGCCAAGCTTCCTCTCGCACCGGGGAGCTGTTTTTT	CASSQASSRTGELFF
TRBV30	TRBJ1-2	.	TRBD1	TGTGCCTGGAATCCGGACAGGGCGGCTGGCTACACCTTC	CAWNPDRAAGYTF
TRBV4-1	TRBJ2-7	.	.	TGCGCCAGCAGCCAAGGGCAGGGTTCCTACGAGCAGTACTTC	CASSQGQGSYEQYF
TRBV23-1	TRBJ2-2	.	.	TGCGCCAGCAGTCGATGGAGGGCCCTCTGGGGGGAGCTGTTTTTT	CASSRWRALWGELFF
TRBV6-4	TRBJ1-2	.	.	TGTGCCAGCAGTGACCCCACTTCTAACTATGGCTACACCTTC	CASSDPTSNYGYTF
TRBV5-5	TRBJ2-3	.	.	TGTGCCAGCAGCTTCATCTACGATACGCAGTATTTT	CASSFIYDTQYF
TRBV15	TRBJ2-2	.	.	TGTGCCACCAGCAGAGCCGGGGACACCGGGGAGCTGTTTTTT	CATSRAGDTGELFF